Each of the 29 T cell receptor beta chains below was sequenced from the same sample in a study of blood T cell repertoires in COVID-19. The data were produced by immunoSEQ multiplex PCR, yet TCRdb's version contains in-frame clones alone and is incomplete. The sample lists 25,000 to 35,000 clones; around 72% were seen once. The specimen was peripheral blood. The source is a boy between 2 and 15 years old with active or convalescent COVID-19.

The chain employs TRBV6-5 and TRBJ2-2; tentatively, D is TRBD2 (7 bases). The CDR3 sequence is 14 residues long. V was pared by 6 bases and J by 6 bases, with 14 bases between. From germline, CDR1 is MNHEY and CDR2 SVGAGI. The CDR3 spells CASRGLGGAGELFF. The CDR3 coding sequence is TGTGCCAGCAGGGGTCTAGGGGGGGCCGGGGAGCTGTTTTTT.

This clone occurred a few times. The chain carries TRBV10-3 and TRBJ2-5; D call uncertain. The CDR3 has 11 amino acids. With 4 bases removed from V and 4 bases from J, the gap between germline ends came to 4 bases. Germline V CDR1 and CDR2: ENHRY, SYGVKD. For the CDR3, the DNA is TGTGCCATCAGTGTGGCAGAGACCCAGTACTTC. It translates to CAISVAETQYF.

In this sample, this clone turned up once. The rearrangement joins TRBV29-1 to TRBJ1-1; 9 bases match TRBD1. The CDR3 contains 12 residues. V lost 6 bases, J lost 14 bases, and 13 bases stayed unmatched. Germline CDR1 is SQVTM and CDR2 is ANQGSEA. The CDR3 nucleotides are TGCAGCGTCGCCCCGGGACAGGGCTTGCGGTTCTTT. Translating gives CSVAPGQGLRFF.

The rearrangement uses TRBV27 and TRBJ2-3; 9 nucleotides align to TRBD2. The length of the CDR3 is 16 residues. The V and J ends lost 6 bases and 6 bases, in that order; junction bases with no gene match: 13. Per the germline V gene, CDR1 is MNHEY and CDR2 is SMNVEV (reference sequence). CDR3 sequence (DNA): TGTGCCAGCAGAGTTTATAAGCGGGAGGTGAGCGATACGCAGTATTTT. As protein: CASRVYKREVSDTQYF.

Here the CDR3 reads CASSLWGTAGTPFF. The DNA for the CDR3 is TGTGCCAGCAGTTTATGGGGTACGGCGGGTACCCCTTTCTTT. J is TRBJ1-1 and V is TRBV27; no firm D call. The V end lost 1 base, the J end lost 12 bases, and 18 bases lay between the germline ends. Germline loops: CDR1 MNHEY, CDR2 SMNVEV (reference sequence). The CDR3 covers 14 residues.

This chain connects TRBV28 to TRBJ1-1; TRBD1 matches at 9 bases. This CDR3 is 15 amino acids long. The V and J ends lost 8 bases and 0 bases, in that order; junction bases with no gene match: 7. Per germline, CDR1 MDHEN and CDR2 SYDVKM. For the CDR3, the DNA is TGTGCCAGCCCGGGACAGGGAGTGATGAACACTGAAGCTTTCTTT. This gives the protein CASPGQGVMNTEAFF.

A single count supports this clone. The V gene is TRBV4-1, the J gene TRBJ1-4; 10 bases are shared with TRBD1. J was trimmed by 8 bases and V by 6 bases; bases with no gene match: 6. This CDR3 region has 14 residues. CDR1 and CDR2 (germline): MGHRA, YSYEKL. In DNA, the CDR3 is TGCGCCAGCAGAGCGGGACAGGGGCCGGAAAAACTGTTTTTT. Translated, it gives CASRAGQGPEKLFF.

This chain links TRBV6-6 with TRBJ2-7, with 8 bases fitting TRBD2. The CDR3 is 15 residues long. With V trimmed by 6 bases and J by 0 bases, 7 bases remained unmatched. CDR1 and CDR2 from the germline V gene are MNHNY and SVGAGI (reference sequence). CDR3 sequence (DNA): TGTGCCAGCAGCAGACTAGCGCTTACCTCCTACGAGCAGTACGTC. It yields the protein CASSRLALTSYEQYV.

The V and J genes are TRBV6-5 and TRBJ1-1; 9 positions agree with TRBD1. The length of the CDR3 is 14 residues. Germline CDR1 reads MNHEY; CDR2 reads SVGAGI. V dropped 8 bases and J dropped 1; count of bases not matched to a gene: 5. As DNA, the CDR3 is TGTGCCAGCGGCGCGGGACAGGGGAACACTGAAGCTTTCTTT. It yields the protein CASGAGQGNTEAFF.

The V call is TRBV18, the J call TRBJ1-2, with TRBD1 matching 11 bases. CDR1 is KGHSH and CDR2 is LQKENI in the germline V gene. Germline trimming cut 4 bases from V and 8 bases from J; bases unmatched to any gene: 3. The CDR3 is 13 amino acids. Here the CDR3 reads CASSRTGGYGYTF. The DNA of the CDR3 is TGTGCCAGCTCACGGACAGGGGGCTACGGCTACACCTTC.

Only a few counts were recorded for this clone. V usage is TRBV12-3 or TRBV12-4 and J usage is TRBJ2-7; 9 positions match TRBD1. J gave up 2 bases and V 4 bases, and 0 bases lay outside the gene matches. CDR3 size: 13 residues. The CDR3 spells CASSWTGAYEQYF. CDR3 coding DNA: TGTGCCAGCAGTTGGACAGGGGCCTACGAGCAGTACTTC.

The gene calls are TRBV19 and TRBJ2-7; 8 positions match TRBD1. Germline V gene sequence: CDR1 LNHDA, CDR2 SQIVND (reference sequence). The V and J ends lost 8 bases and 5 bases, in that order; junction bases with no gene match: 11. This CDR3 has 14 residues. The CDR3 nucleotides read TGTGCCAGTTCAAGCCAGGGGGCGGCCGACGAGCAGTACTTC. Its translation: CASSSQGAADEQYF.

The J gene is TRBJ2-5, the V gene TRBV11-2, with 11 bases fitting TRBD2. CDR3 length equals 17 residues. The germline CDR1 and CDR2 sequences are SGHAT and FQNNGV. With 0 bases clipped from V and 9 bases from J, the junction kept 12 bases outside the gene matches. The CDR3 DNA reads as TGTGCCAGCAGCTTAGAACAACTAGCGGGGGCCGACGGGTCCCAGTACTTC. Translated: CASSLEQLAGADGSQYF. Full variable domain (outside the CDR3, taken from reference TRBV11-2 and TRBJ2-5): EAGVAQSPRYKIIEKRQSVAFWCNPISGHATLYWYQQILGQGPKLLIQFQNNGVVDDSQLPKDRFSAERLKGVDSTLKIQPAKLEDSAVYLCASSLEQLAGADGSQYFGPGTRLLVL.

The chain joins TRBV11-2 to TRBJ1-6, with D possibly matching TRBD1 (5 bases). V was trimmed by 1 base and J by 10 bases, leaving 11 bases between them. This CDR3 comprises 14 residues. CDR1 and CDR2 (germline): SGHAT, FQNNGV. The CDR3 spells CASSLGPRASPLHF. The CDR3 nucleotides are TGTGCCAGCAGCTTAGGACCCAGGGCGTCACCCCTCCACTTT.

This clone was seen many times. This chain joins TRBV28 and TRBJ1-2, with TRBD1 identical over 10 bases. There are 16 residues in the CDR3. Germline V gene sequence: CDR1 MDHEN, CDR2 SYDVKM. The trim removed 6 bases at V and 6 bases at J, leaving 13 bases unmatched. For the CDR3, the DNA is TGTGCCAGCAGCCCGAGGACAGGGGGTCAACTAAATGGCTACACCTTC. Protein product: CASSPRTGGQLNGYTF.

This clone has at least ten counts. The J gene is TRBJ1-1, the V gene TRBV4-1; the match to TRBD1 covers 8 bases. Germline V gene data show CDR1 as MGHRA and CDR2 as YSYEKL. V gave up 1 base and J gave up 4 bases; unmatched junction bases: 8. The CDR3 has 16 residues. CDR3 loop: CASSQVGQEGITEAFF. CDR3 sequence (DNA): TGCGCCAGCAGCCAAGTGGGACAGGAGGGTATCACTGAAGCTTTCTTT.

This clone appeared once. The chain carries TRBV5-4 and TRBJ2-5, with D tentatively TRBD2 (6 bases). This CDR3 spans 13 amino acids. Trimming stripped 1 base from V and 5 bases from J, with 9 bases between. Germline V gene lookup returns CDR1 SGHNT and CDR2 YYREEE (reference sequence). CDR3 sequence: CASSLWGDETQYF. The CDR3 DNA sequence: TGTGCCAGCAGCTTGTGGGGGGATGAGACCCAGTACTTC.

This chain joins TRBV27 and TRBJ2-2; D gene unclear. Germline V CDR1 and CDR2: MNHEY, SMNVEV (reference sequence). Trimming pared 7 bases from V and 6 bases from J, leaving 9 bases between. The CDR3 runs to 12 residues. CDR3 nucleotide sequence: TGTGCCAGCACCCGCGGTGCCGGGGAGCTGTTTTTT. Translation: CASTRGAGELFF.

V gene TRBV3-1 (or the pseudogene TRBV3-2) combines with J gene TRBJ2-7; 9 nucleotides line up with TRBD1. The V and J ends lost 4 bases and 3 bases, in that order; junction bases with no gene match: 10. The CDR3 sequence is 16 residues long. Per germline, CDR1 LGHDT and CDR2 YNNKEL (reference sequence). CDR3 region: CASSPRPPGQGYEQYF. CDR3 DNA: TGTGCCAGCAGCCCTCGACCCCCGGGACAGGGCTACGAGCAGTACTTC.

This clone has just a few counts. The J gene is TRBJ1-4, the V gene TRBV28; weak D call: TRBD1 (5 bases). This CDR3 has 14 amino acids. The germline V gene has CDR1 MDHEN and CDR2 SYDVKM. V was cut by 8 bases and J by 1 base, with 11 bases left in between. CDR3 in DNA: TGTGCCAGCGTAAAGGGGCGAACTAATGAAAAACTGTTTTTT. Protein sequence: CASVKGRTNEKLFF.

The CDR3 is CASSSRTSGVSYEQYF. The DNA of the CDR3 is TGTGCCAGCAGCTCCCGGACTAGCGGTGTATCCTACGAGCAGTACTTC. V is TRBV7-2 and J is TRBJ2-7; 10 bases agree with TRBD2. V was clipped by 4 bases and J by 1 base; unmatched bases: 7. The CDR3 extends over 16 amino acids. Germline CDR1 and CDR2: SGHTA and FQGNSA.

V is TRBV3-1 (or the pseudogene TRBV3-2) and J is TRBJ2-5; D unclear. The ends were cut back, 1 base at V and 4 bases at J, with 4 bases in the middle. Germline CDR1 and CDR2: LGHDT and YNNKEL (reference sequence). This CDR3 comprises 12 residues. For the CDR3, the DNA is TGTGCCAGCAGCCAAGCTTCAGAGACCCAGTACTTC. Its protein product is CASSQASETQYF.

J is TRBJ1-1 and V is TRBV30; maybe TRBD1 (5 bases). V lost 5 bases and J lost 7, with 14 bases in between. This CDR3 region has 12 residues. The germline V gene encodes CDR1 GTSNPN and CDR2 SVGIG (reference sequence). Here the CDR3 DNA reads TGTGCCTGGGACCAGGGCTATCTTGAAGCTTTCTTT. Translated, it gives CAWDQGYLEAFF.

The V and J genes are TRBV3-1 (or the pseudogene TRBV3-2) and TRBJ1-2; TRBD1 aligns across 8 bases. Germline CDR1 LGHDT, CDR2 YNNKEL (reference sequence). This CDR3 is 15 amino acids long. With 2 bases clipped from V and 4 bases from J, the junction kept 6 bases outside the gene matches. CDR3 DNA: TGTGCCAGCAGCCAACGGACAGGGTTGGGCTATGGCTACACCTTC. Its protein is CASSQRTGLGYGYTF.

The rearrangement joins TRBV4-3 to TRBJ2-2; D is ambiguous. Trimming removed 0 bases from V and 5 bases from J, with 4 bases in between. CDR1 and CDR2 from the germline V gene are LGHNA and YSLEER. This CDR3 has 13 amino acids. This CDR3 is CASSQDKTGELFF. DNA of the CDR3: TGCGCCAGCAGCCAAGATAAAACCGGGGAGCTGTTTTTT.

The chain is built from TRBV28 and TRBJ1-6; possible D gene TRBD1, 5 bases. CDR3 size: 14 residues. The V and J ends lost 3 bases and 4 bases respectively, with 7 bases between them. Germline CDR1 is MDHEN and CDR2 is SYDVKM. The CDR3 DNA reads as TGTGCCAGCAGTTTCGCAGGGTATAATTCACCCCTCCACTTT. Protein product: CASSFAGYNSPLHF.

This sequence joins TRBV5-6 and TRBJ2-6, with D maybe TRBD2 (5 bases). Germline V gene sequence: CDR1 SGHDT, CDR2 YYEEEE. This CDR3 has 17 amino acids. V was pared by 2 bases and J by 2 bases, with 14 bases between. The CDR3 DNA reads TGTGCCAGCAGCTTCCTACGGGGATCAACTGGGGCCAACGTCCTGACTTTC. As protein: CASSFLRGSTGANVLTF. The variable domain in full, with the rest retrieved from reference TRBV5-6 and TRBJ2-6, is DAGVTQSPTHLIKTRGQQVTLRCSPKSGHDTVSWYQQALGQGPQFIFQYYEEEERQRGNFPDRFSGHQFPNYSSELNVNALLLGDSALYLCASSFLRGSTGANVLTFGAGSRLTVL.

This chain joins TRBV27 and TRBJ1-1; D is possibly TRBD1 (6 bases). The V gene's germline CDR1 is MNHEY and CDR2 SMNVEV (reference sequence). The CDR3 has 14 residues. Trimming took 2 bases from V and 4 from J, leaving 11 bases between them. The CDR3, as DNA: TGTGCCAGCAGTTTAGGAAGGGGGGGCACTGAAGCTTTCTTT. As protein: CASSLGRGGTEAFF.

V is TRBV18 and J is TRBJ2-1; 11 nucleotides align to TRBD2. Germline V CDR1 and CDR2: KGHSH, LQKENI. V shed 1 base, J shed 5 bases, and the junction held 4 bases outside the gene matches. The CDR3 covers 16 residues. CDR3 sequence: CASSPRGTSGNNEQFF. Here the CDR3 DNA reads TGTGCCAGCTCACCACGCGGGACTAGCGGCAACAATGAGCAGTTCTTC.